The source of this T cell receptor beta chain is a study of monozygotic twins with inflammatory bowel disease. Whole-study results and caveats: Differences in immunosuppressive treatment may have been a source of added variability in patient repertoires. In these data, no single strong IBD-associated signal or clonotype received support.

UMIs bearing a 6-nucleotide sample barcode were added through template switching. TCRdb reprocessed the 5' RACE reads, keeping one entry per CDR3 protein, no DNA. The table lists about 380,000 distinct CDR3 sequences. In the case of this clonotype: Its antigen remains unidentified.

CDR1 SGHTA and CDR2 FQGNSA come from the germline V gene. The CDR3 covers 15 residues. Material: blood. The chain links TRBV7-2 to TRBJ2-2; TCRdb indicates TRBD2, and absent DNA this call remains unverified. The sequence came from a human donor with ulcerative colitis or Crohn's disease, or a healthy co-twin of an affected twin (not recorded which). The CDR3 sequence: CASSLFGTTTGELFF.